Listed here is a single T cell receptor (beta chain). What it binds is unknown. The data belong to a study of T cells after yellow fever vaccination. General observations from the study: Abundant clonotypes from the bulk population could get into FACS-sorted repertoires as contaminants. The secondary response was weaker but peaked faster, day 5 versus 15. The booster saw the reappearance of most primary-vaccination clones (nearly 98% CD4, roughly 90% CD8).

Germline CDR1 and CDR2: WSHSY and SAAADI. CDR3 length equals 13 residues. The V end lost 9 bases, the J end lost 2 bases, and 13 bases lay between the germline ends. One entry per CDR3 protein, called by TCRdb with MiXCR from the 5' RACE reads. This table has about 400,000 distinct CDR3 sequences, 11% appearing once. This specimen was PBMCs, taken on the day of the first yellow fever vaccination. This chain links TRBV10-2 with TRBJ2-5; D is uncertain. The receptor comes from a man aged 18 to 29 who received the YFV17D yellow fever vaccine. The CDR3 here is CASLLAKQETQYF. The CDR3 DNA sequence: TGCGCCAGTTTGCTCGCGAAACAAGAGACCCAGTACTTC.